One sample yielded the 9 T cell receptor beta chains listed below, sequenced in a study of beta chain features in type 1 diabetes. The study, taken as a whole, reports: Among all four CD4+ subsets, Type 1 diabetes patients had TCRB CDR3s that were moderately but significantly shorter.

For these receptors, no antigen is known. TCRB transcripts that were expressed got sequenced, as all of the isolated RNA had been reverse transcribed. Generated by immunoSEQ multiplex PCR, the TCRdb table keeps only in-frame clones and is missing some. This sample has over 150,000 clones, with roughly 8% found just once. The sample comprised central memory CD4+ T cells from blood. All receptors come from a man in his late teens or twenties with type 1 diabetes.

This clone appeared a few times. V usage is TRBV4-1 and J usage is TRBJ1-2, with D possibly TRBD1 on 5 matching bases. V dropped 0 bases and J dropped 3 bases, with 8 bases sitting between them. From germline, CDR1 is MGHRA and CDR2 YSYEKL. The CDR3 is 14 residues long. The CDR3 protein is CASSQDDSHYGYTF. The CDR3 DNA reads as TGCGCCAGCAGCCAAGATGACAGCCACTATGGCTACACCTTC.

This clone was seen a handful of times. V is TRBV6-6 and J is TRBJ2-2, with TRBD2 matching 12 bases. The ends lost 2 bases at V and 7 bases at J; junction bases unmatched: 5. The CDR3 covers 16 residues. CDR1 is MNHNY, CDR2 SVGAGI, per germline (reference sequence). The CDR3 loop is CASSYPSGGANGELFF. Written as DNA, the CDR3 is TGTGCCAGCAGTTACCCTAGCGGGGGGGCCAACGGGGAGCTGTTTTTT.

The chain joins TRBV11-2 to TRBJ2-4; tentative D call: TRBD1 (6 bases). V gave up 4 bases and J gave up 4 bases, with 14 bases separating them. CDR1 is SGHAT and CDR2 is FQNNGV in the germline V gene. CDR3 length equals 15 residues. The CDR3 DNA sequence: TGTGCCAGCAGCTCAGGGGAGAATTTAAAAAACATTCAGTACTTC. This sequence encodes CASSSGENLKNIQYF. Using reference TRBV11-2 and TRBJ2-4 for the parts outside the CDR3, the full variable domain is EAGVAQSPRYKIIEKRQSVAFWCNPISGHATLYWYQQILGQGPKLLIQFQNNGVVDDSQLPKDRFSAERLKGVDSTLKIQPAKLEDSAVYLCASSSGENLKNIQYFGAGTRLSVL.

This chain uses TRBV7-6 with TRBJ2-7, with 8 positions matching TRBD1. J gave up 6 bases and V 5 bases, and 15 bases lay outside the gene matches. Germline V gene sequence: CDR1 SGHVS, CDR2 FNYEAQ. The length of the CDR3 is 16 residues. This CDR3 is CASSPRTGLPLGEQYF. CDR3 sequence (DNA): TGTGCCAGCAGCCCACGGACAGGGCTGCCCCTTGGCGAGCAGTACTTC.

The V and J genes are TRBV6-1 and TRBJ2-1; tentatively, D is TRBD2 (6 bases). Germline assignment: CDR1 MNHNS and CDR2 SASEGT. V lost 6 bases, J lost 4 bases, and 13 bases lay in between. The CDR3 length is 14 residues. The CDR3 sequence is CASRILGLYNEQFF. CDR3 nucleotide sequence: TGTGCCAGCAGGATCCTAGGACTATACAATGAGCAGTTCTTC.

The rearrangement joins TRBV5-1 to TRBJ2-1; D unresolved. Trimming took 0 bases from V and 2 from J, leaving 6 bases between them. Per germline, CDR1 SGHRS and CDR2 YFSETQ. The length of the CDR3 is 14 residues. The CDR3 reads CASSLEETYNEQFF. The CDR3 nucleotides read TGCGCCAGCAGCTTGGAGGAGACCTACAATGAGCAGTTCTTC.

The chain carries TRBV5-6 and TRBJ2-7; 9 positions agree with TRBD2. Germline trimming cut 2 bases from V and 1 base from J; bases unmatched to any gene: 7. Germline-derived CDR1 and CDR2 are SGHDT and YYEEEE. CDR3 length equals 16 residues. The chain's CDR3 is CASSFGDSGSSYEQYF. DNA for the CDR3: TGTGCCAGCAGCTTTGGGGATAGCGGGAGTTCCTACGAGCAGTACTTC.

The chain combines TRBV11-2 with TRBJ1-3; D might be TRBD1 (6 bases). Germline V gene lookup returns CDR1 SGHAT and CDR2 FQNNGV. The CDR3 sequence is 17 residues long. V lost 5 bases and J lost 0, with 17 bases in between. DNA for the CDR3: TGTGCCAGCAGCCAGACCTTCCCAGGGGTCTCTGGAAACACCATATATTTT. It specifies CASSQTFPGVSGNTIYF.

The rearrangement joins TRBV28 to TRBJ2-7; 15 bases are a match to TRBD2. V was pared by 6 bases and J by 6 bases, with 9 bases of the junction left unmatched. CDR3 length: 16 amino acids. The germline V gene encodes CDR1 MDHEN and CDR2 SYDVKM. The chain's CDR3 is CASSPWGLAGGIEQYF. CDR3 nucleotides: TGTGCCAGCAGCCCTTGGGGACTAGCGGGAGGTATCGAGCAGTACTTC.